The TCR beta chain under discussion was sequenced for a study of blood T cell repertoires in COVID-19. Study at large: Samples taken during acute and convalescent COVID-19 were collected in the United States, Italy and Spain. PBMCs, B-cell-depleted T cells, or T cells provided the cDNA or gDNA that made up the material.

Patients from Seattle were sampled longitudinally, starting during active infection. Source study methods: By means of reference gene primer amplification, nucleated cell counts were estimated. Produced via immunoSEQ multiplex PCR; TCRdb's table is partial and in-frame only. V, J and clone size derive from that table, while D and trimming were established from the DNA sequence. The sample carries roughly 180,000 clones, roughly 81% recorded once. V dropped 8 bases and J dropped 6 bases, with 16 bases sitting between them. This CDR3 is built from 13 residues. The V gene's germline CDR1 is SNHLY and CDR2 FYNNEI.

The origin of this receptor is a woman aged 40 to 50 with COVID-19, enrolled during active disease. The sample taken for sequencing was peripheral blood. This chain uses TRBV2 with TRBJ1-2, with D perhaps matching TRBD1 (6 bases). The CDR3: CASGSQGRDGYTF. In nucleotides, the CDR3 is TGTGCCAGCGGAAGCCAGGGGAGAGATGGCTACACCTTC.